Below, 13 T cell receptor beta chains from the same sample are listed, as sequenced in a study of long-term antiretroviral therapy in people with HIV. An immunoSEQ assay, version v3.0, was performed at survey level. Sequenced by immunoSEQ multiplex PCR; TCRdb stores in-frame clones only, minus some. The sample includes some 19,000 clones, 79% of them seen just once. Sequences were derived from unsorted PBMCs, sampled 4.1 years after starting antiretroviral therapy. Every receptor here comes from a woman aged 40 to 50 with HIV.

This clone was observed a few times. The chain uses TRBV19 and TRBJ1-5; 7 bases match TRBD1. The CDR3 has 16 amino acids. Germline assignment: CDR1 LNHDA and CDR2 SQIVND (reference sequence). With 3 bases clipped from V and 0 bases from J, the junction kept 5 bases outside the gene matches. Here the CDR3 reads CASSMSTGLSNQPQHF. In DNA, the CDR3 is TGTGCCAGTAGTATGTCGACAGGGCTTAGCAATCAGCCCCAGCATTTT.

The V gene is TRBV6-6, the J gene TRBJ1-5, with D perhaps TRBD1 (6 bases). The CDR3 runs 13 residues. CDR1 and CDR2 (germline): MNHNY, SVGAGI (reference sequence). The V gene lost 6 bases and the J gene lost 4 bases, with 10 bases spanning the gap. This chain's CDR3 is CASRLDRNQPQHF. As DNA, the CDR3 is TGTGCCAGCAGACTAGACAGGAATCAGCCCCAGCATTTT.

The chain recombines TRBV15 with TRBJ1-2; the D gene is possibly TRBD1 (5 bases). V lost 0 bases and J 4 bases, leaving 9 bases between the germline ends. CDR3 length: 14 residues. Germline CDR1 and CDR2: LNHNV and YYDKDF (reference sequence). Written as DNA, the CDR3 is TGTGCCACCAGCAGAGATCAGGGCCCCTATGGCTACACCTTC. Protein: CATSRDQGPYGYTF.

This clone was found once. The chain has TRBV19 and TRBJ1-4; a possible D gene is TRBD1 (5 bases). CDR3 length: 15 amino acids. V lost 1 base and J lost 7, with 13 bases in between. Germline CDR1 is LNHDA and CDR2 is SQIVND (reference sequence). CDR3 DNA: TGTGCCAGTAGTATAGCCGGGGCTGTAGCTGAAAAACTGTTTTTT. Protein product: CASSIAGAVAEKLFF.

The chain uses TRBV11-1 and TRBJ2-5, with TRBD1 matching over 8 bases. Germline trimming cut 3 bases from V and 5 bases from J; bases unmatched to any gene: 5. Germline V gives CDR1 SGHAT, CDR2 FQDESV (reference sequence). The CDR3 runs to 14 residues. This CDR3 reads CASSFDRGRETQYF. The CDR3 region has the DNA TGTGCCAGCAGCTTCGACAGGGGCCGGGAGACCCAGTACTTC.

The chain combines TRBV11-2 with TRBJ2-5; the match to TRBD2 covers 7 bases. Per germline, CDR1 SGHAT and CDR2 FQNNGV. Germline trimming cut 5 bases from V and 1 base from J; bases unmatched to any gene: 7. There are 15 residues in the CDR3. CDR3 nucleotides: TGTGCCAGCAGCCATAAGACTAGCATCCAAGAGACCCAGTACTTC. It yields the protein CASSHKTSIQETQYF.

In its sample, this clone was seen a few times. The V call is TRBV2, the J call TRBJ2-1, with D possibly being TRBD1 (6 bases). With 3 bases removed from V and 9 bases from J, the gap between germline ends came to 18 bases. The CDR3 sequence is 15 residues long. Germline-derived CDR1 and CDR2 are SNHLY and FYNNEI. The CDR3: CASSDSPGADGEQFF. CDR3 bases: TGTGCCAGCAGTGATTCGCCAGGGGCGGATGGTGAGCAGTTCTTC.

The CDR3 DNA follows: TGTGCCAGCAGCTTACTCGCTAGCTATGGCTACACCTTC. It codes for CASSLLASYGYTF. The gene calls are TRBV11-3 and TRBJ1-2; no firm D call. Per germline, CDR1 SGHNT and CDR2 YENEEA. The CDR3 sequence is 13 residues long. V lost 2 bases and J lost 4, with 8 bases in between.

This clone was seen a handful of times. The rearrangement joins TRBV27 to TRBJ2-7, with D possibly TRBD2 on 5 matching bases. Trimming removed 3 bases from V and 9 bases from J, with 12 bases in between. This CDR3 is built from 12 residues. CDR1 is MNHEY, CDR2 SMNVEV, per germline (reference sequence). The CDR3 region is CASSLGDGGQYF. DNA for the CDR3: TGTGCCAGCAGTTTGGGAGACGGCGGGCAGTACTTC.

The rearrangement joins TRBV19 to TRBJ1-3; the D gene is possibly TRBD1 (5 bases). Germline loops: CDR1 LNHDA, CDR2 SQIVND (reference sequence). With 5 bases removed from V and 2 bases from J, the gap between germline ends came to 10 bases. This CDR3 region has 14 residues. In nucleotides, the CDR3 is TGTGCCAGTAGTCACCAGGGACCTGGAAACACCATATATTTT. Translating gives CASSHQGPGNTIYF.

The chain joins TRBV30 to TRBJ2-7, with D uncertain. Germline CDR1 and CDR2: GTSNPN and SVGIG (reference sequence). Trimming stripped 0 bases from V and 2 bases from J, with 11 bases between. This CDR3 has 14 residues. CDR3 nucleotide sequence: TGTGCCTGGAGTGTAGGTGGGAAGGCCTACGAGCAGTACTTC. Its translation: CAWSVGGKAYEQYF.

CDR3 region: CSADTYNEQFF. The DNA of the CDR3 is TGCAGTGCTGACACCTACAATGAGCAGTTCTTC. The V and J genes are TRBV20-1 and TRBJ2-1; D call uncertain. Germline-derived CDR1 and CDR2 are DFQATT and SNEGSKA (reference sequence). The ends were cut back, 5 bases at V and 2 bases at J, with 4 bases in the middle. This CDR3 comprises 11 residues.

About this clone itself: Other nucleotide sequences from this sample produce the same CDR3. This rearrangement joins TRBV7-9 to TRBJ2-1; 8 bases agree with TRBD2. This CDR3 comprises 15 residues. J was trimmed by 4 bases and V by 3 bases; bases with no gene match: 5. CDR1 is SEHNR, CDR2 FQNEAQ, per germline (reference sequence). In DNA form, the CDR3 reads TGTGCCAGCAGCTTGGGAGCGGGAGCTTACAATGAGCAGTTCTTC. This codes for CASSLGAGAYNEQFF.